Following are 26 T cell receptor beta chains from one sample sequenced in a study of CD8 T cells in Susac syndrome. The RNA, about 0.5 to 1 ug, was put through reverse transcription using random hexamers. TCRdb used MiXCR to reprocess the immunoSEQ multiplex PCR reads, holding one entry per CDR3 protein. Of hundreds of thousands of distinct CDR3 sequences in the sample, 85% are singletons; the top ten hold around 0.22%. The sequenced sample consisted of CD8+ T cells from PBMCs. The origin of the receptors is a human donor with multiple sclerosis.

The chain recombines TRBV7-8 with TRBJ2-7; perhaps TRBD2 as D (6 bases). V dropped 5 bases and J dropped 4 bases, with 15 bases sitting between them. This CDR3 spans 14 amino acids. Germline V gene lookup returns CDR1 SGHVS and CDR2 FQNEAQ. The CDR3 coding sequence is TGTGCCAGCAGCCCTACTGCCAGCGGGTACGAGCAGTACTTC. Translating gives CASSPTASGYEQYF.

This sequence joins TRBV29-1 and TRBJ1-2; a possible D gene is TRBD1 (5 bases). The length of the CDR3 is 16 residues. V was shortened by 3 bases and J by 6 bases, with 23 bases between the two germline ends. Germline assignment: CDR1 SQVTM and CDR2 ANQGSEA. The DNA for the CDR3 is TGCAGCGTTGATTTCATACCGGGGGGAGGGGATAATGGCTACACCTTC. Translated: CSVDFIPGGGDNGYTF.

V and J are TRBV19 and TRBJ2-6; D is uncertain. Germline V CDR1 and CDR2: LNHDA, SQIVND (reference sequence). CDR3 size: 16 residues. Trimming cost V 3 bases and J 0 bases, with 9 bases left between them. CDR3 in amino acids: CASSMGRSSGANVLTF. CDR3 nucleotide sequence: TGTGCCAGTAGTATGGGCCGAAGCTCTGGGGCCAACGTCCTGACTTTC.

Written as DNA, the CDR3 is TGTGCCTGGAGTGACGGAATCTCTGGAAACACCATATATTTT. Residues: CAWSDGISGNTIYF. The chain carries TRBV30 and TRBJ1-3; the D is unclear. With 1 base removed from V and 0 bases from J, the gap between germline ends came to 7 bases. Looked up from germline, CDR1 is GTSNPN and CDR2 is SVGIG (reference sequence). The CDR3 runs 14 residues.

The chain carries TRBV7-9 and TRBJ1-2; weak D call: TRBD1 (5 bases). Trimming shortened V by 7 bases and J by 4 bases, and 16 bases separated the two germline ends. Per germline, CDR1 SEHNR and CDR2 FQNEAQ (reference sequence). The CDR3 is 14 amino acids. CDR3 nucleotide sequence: TGTGCCAGCAACAAACCCGGCAGGGCCTATGGCTACACCTTC. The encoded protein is CASNKPGRAYGYTF.

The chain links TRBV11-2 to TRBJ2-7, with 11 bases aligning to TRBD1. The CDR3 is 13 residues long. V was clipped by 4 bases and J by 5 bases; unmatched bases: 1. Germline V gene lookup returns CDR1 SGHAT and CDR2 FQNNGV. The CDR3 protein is CASSWTGGDEQYF. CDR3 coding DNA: TGTGCCAGCAGCTGGACAGGGGGCGACGAGCAGTACTTC.

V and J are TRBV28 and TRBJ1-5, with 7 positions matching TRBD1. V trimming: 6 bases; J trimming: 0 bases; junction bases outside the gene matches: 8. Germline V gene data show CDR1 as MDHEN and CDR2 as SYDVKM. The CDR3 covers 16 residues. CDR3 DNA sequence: TGTGCCAGCAGCCCGCAGGGGGACGGTAGCAATCAGCCCCAGCATTTT. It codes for CASSPQGDGSNQPQHF.

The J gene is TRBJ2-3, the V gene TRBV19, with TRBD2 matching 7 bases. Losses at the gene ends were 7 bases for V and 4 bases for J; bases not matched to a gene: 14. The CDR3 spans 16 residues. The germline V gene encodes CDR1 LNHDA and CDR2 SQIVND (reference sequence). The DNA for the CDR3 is TGTGCCAGTAAGATTCGCGCGGGAGAGGTGCCAGATACGCAGTATTTT. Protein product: CASKIRAGEVPDTQYF.

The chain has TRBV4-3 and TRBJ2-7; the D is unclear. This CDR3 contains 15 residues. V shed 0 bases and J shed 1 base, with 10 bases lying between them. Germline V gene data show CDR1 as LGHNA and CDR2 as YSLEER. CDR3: CASSQEARLSYEQYF. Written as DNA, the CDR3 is TGCGCCAGCAGCCAAGAAGCCCGATTATCCTACGAGCAGTACTTC.

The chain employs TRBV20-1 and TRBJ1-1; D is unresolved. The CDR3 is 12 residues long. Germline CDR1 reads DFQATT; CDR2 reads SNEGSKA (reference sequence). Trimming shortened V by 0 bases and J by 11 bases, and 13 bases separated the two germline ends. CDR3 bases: TGCAGTGCTAGAGAGTACGGACCGGGGGCTTTCTTT. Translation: CSAREYGPGAFF.

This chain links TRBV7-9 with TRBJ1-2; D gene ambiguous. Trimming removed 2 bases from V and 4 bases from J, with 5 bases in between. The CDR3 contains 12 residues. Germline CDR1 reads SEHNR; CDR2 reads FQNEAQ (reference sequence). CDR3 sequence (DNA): TGTGCCAGCAGCTTAAACAGCTATGGCTACACCTTC. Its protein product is CASSLNSYGYTF. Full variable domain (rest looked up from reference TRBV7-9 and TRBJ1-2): DTGVSQNPRHKITKRGQNVTFRCDPISEHNRLYWYRQTLGQGPEFLTYFQNEAQLEKSRLLSDRFSAERPKGSFSTLEIQRTEQGDSAMYLCASSLNSYGYTFGSGTRLTVV.

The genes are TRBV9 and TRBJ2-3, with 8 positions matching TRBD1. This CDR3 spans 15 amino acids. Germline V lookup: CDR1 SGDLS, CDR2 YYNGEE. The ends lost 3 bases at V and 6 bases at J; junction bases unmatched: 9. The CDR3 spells CASSGTGGGPDTQYF. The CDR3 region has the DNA TGTGCCAGCAGCGGAACAGGGGGAGGACCCGATACGCAGTATTTT.

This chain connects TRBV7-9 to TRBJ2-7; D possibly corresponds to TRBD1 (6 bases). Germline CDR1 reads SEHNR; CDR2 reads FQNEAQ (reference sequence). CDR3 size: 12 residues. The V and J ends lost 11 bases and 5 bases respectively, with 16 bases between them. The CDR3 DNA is TGTGCCGCCGGATACAGGGTAGACGAGCAGTACTTC. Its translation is CAAGYRVDEQYF.

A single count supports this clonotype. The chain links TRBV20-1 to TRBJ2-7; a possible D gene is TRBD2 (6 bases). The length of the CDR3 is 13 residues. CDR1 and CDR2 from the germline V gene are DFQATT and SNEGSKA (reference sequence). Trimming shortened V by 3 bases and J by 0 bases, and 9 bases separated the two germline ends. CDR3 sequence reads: CSASSGASYEQYF. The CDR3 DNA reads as TGCAGTGCTAGCTCGGGAGCCTCCTACGAGCAGTACTTC.

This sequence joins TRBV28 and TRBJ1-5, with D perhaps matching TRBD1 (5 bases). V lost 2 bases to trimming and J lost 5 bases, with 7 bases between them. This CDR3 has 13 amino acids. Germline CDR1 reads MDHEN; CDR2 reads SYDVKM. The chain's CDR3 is CASSLMGDQPQHF. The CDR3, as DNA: TGTGCCAGCAGTTTAATGGGGGATCAGCCCCAGCATTTT.

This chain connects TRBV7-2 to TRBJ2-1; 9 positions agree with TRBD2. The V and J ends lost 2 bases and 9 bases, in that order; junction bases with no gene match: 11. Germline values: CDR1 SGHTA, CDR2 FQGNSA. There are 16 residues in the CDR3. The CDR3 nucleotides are TGTGCCAGCAGCTTAAGCGTAGCGGGAGCGGTGGGTGAGCAGTTCTTC. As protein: CASSLSVAGAVGEQFF. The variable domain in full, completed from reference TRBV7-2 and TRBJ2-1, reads GAGVSQSPSNKVTEKGKDVELRCDPISGHTALYWYRQSLGQGLEFLIYFQGNSAPDKSGLPSDRFSAERTGGSVSTLTIQRTQQEDSAVYLCASSLSVAGAVGEQFFGPGTRLTVL.

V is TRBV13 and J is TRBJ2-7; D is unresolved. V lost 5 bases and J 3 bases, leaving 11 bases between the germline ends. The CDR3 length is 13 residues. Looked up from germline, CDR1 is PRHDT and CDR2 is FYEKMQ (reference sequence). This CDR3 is CASSPGLNYEQYF. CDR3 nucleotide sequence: TGTGCCAGCAGCCCCGGGCTGAACTACGAGCAGTACTTC.

The CDR3 bases are TGTGCCACTCGGACAGTTGGGGTCTATGGCTACACCTTC. This translates into CATRTVGVYGYTF. The gene calls are TRBV19 and TRBJ1-2; weak D call: TRBD1 (6 bases). The CDR3 contains 13 residues. Germline CDR1 is LNHDA and CDR2 is SQIVND (reference sequence). V lost 10 bases, J lost 4 bases, and 16 bases lay in between.

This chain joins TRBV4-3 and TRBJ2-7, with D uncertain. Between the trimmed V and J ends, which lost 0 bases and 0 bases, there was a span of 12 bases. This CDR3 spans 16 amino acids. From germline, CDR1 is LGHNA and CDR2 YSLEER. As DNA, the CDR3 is TGCGCCAGCAGCCAAGATCGGGTCTTGGGCTCCTACGAGCAGTACTTC. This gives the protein CASSQDRVLGSYEQYF.

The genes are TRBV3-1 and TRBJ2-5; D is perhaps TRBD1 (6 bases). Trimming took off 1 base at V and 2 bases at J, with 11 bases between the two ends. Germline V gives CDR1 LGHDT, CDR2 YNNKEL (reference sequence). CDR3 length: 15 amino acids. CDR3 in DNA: TGTGCCAGCAGCCAAGCCGGGACACTTCAAGAGACCCAGTACTTC. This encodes CASSQAGTLQETQYF.

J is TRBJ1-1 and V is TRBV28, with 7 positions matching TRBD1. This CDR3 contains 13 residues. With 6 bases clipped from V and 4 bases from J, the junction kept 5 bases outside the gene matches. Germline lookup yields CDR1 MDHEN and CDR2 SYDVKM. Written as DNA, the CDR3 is TGTGCCAGCAGCCTTACAGGGGTCACTGAAGCTTTCTTT. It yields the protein CASSLTGVTEAFF.

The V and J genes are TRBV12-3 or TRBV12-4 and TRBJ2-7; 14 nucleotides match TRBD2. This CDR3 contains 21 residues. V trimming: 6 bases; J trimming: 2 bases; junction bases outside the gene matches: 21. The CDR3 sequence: CASSPRGSGTSGRGNPYEQYF. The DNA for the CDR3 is TGTGCCAGCAGCCCCCGCGGCTCTGGGACTAGCGGGAGAGGGAACCCCTACGAGCAGTACTTC.

The CDR3 region has the DNA TGTGCCAGCCGCACCCACGGCACCTACGAGCAGTACTTC. Its protein is CASRTHGTYEQYF. This chain links TRBV2 with TRBJ2-7; no firm D call. CDR1 and CDR2 (germline): SNHLY, FYNNEI. Trimming took off 8 bases at V and 2 bases at J, with 13 bases between the two ends. The CDR3 consists of 13 residues.

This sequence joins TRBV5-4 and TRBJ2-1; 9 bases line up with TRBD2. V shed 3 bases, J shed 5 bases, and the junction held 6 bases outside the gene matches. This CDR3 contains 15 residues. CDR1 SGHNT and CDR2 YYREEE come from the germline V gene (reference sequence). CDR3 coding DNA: TGTGCCAGCAGCTCTACGACTAGCGGTAACAATGAGCAGTTCTTC. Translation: CASSSTTSGNNEQFF.

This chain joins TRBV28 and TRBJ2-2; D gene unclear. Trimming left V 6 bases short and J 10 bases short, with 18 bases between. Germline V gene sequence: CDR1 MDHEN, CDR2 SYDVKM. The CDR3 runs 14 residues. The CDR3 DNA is TGTGCCAGCAGCGTATTACCCTACCGGCCGGAGCTGTTTTTT. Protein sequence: CASSVLPYRPELFF.

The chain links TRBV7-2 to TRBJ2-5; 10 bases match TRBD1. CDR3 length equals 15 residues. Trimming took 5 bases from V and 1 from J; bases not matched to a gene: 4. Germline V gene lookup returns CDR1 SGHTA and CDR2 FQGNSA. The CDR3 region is CASSGGQGGQETQYF. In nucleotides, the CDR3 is TGTGCCAGCAGCGGAGGACAGGGGGGCCAAGAGACCCAGTACTTC.